This entry lists 28 T cell receptor beta chains sequenced from one sample in a study of beta chain features in type 1 diabetes. Every isolated RNA sample was fully reverse transcribed, so sequencing captured expressed TCRB transcripts. Data came from immunoSEQ multiplex PCR; TCRdb stores just in-frame clones and leaves some out. The sample carries around 300,000 clones, 11% recorded once. The sequencing input was naive CD4+ T cells from blood. These receptors originate from a woman aged 25 to 39 in good health.

The V and J genes are TRBV9 and TRBJ2-1; possibly TRBD1 for D (5 bases). CDR1 is SGDLS, CDR2 YYNGEE, per germline. The V end lost 2 bases, the J end lost 4 bases, and 10 bases lay between the germline ends. This CDR3 has 14 residues. In DNA, the CDR3 is TGTGCCAGCAGCGTTGGGCAGGGTTACAATGAGCAGTTCTTC. This gives the protein CASSVGQGYNEQFF.

J is TRBJ1-2 and V is TRBV7-2; possibly TRBD1 for D (6 bases). Trimming left V 5 bases short and J 4 bases short, with 17 bases between. This CDR3 has 15 residues. Germline lookup yields CDR1 SGHTA and CDR2 FQGNSA. The CDR3 DNA follows: TGTGCCAGCAGCCCCCAGGGGAAAGACATCTATGGCTACACCTTC. Protein sequence: CASSPQGKDIYGYTF.

This clone was detected only a few times. The chain recombines TRBV5-4 with TRBJ1-5; 10 bases agree with TRBD1. Germline-derived CDR1 and CDR2 are SGHNT and YYREEE (reference sequence). The length of the CDR3 is 15 residues. J lost 4 bases, V lost 4 bases, and 5 bases had no gene match. DNA of the CDR3: TGTGCCAGCAGCCCAGGGACAGGGGTAAATCAGCCCCAGCATTTT. Amino acids: CASSPGTGVNQPQHF.

This chain joins TRBV28 and TRBJ2-7, with TRBD1 matching 8 bases. CDR3 length: 14 residues. Germline assignment: CDR1 MDHEN and CDR2 SYDVKM. The V gene end was trimmed by 4 bases and the J gene end by 3 bases; junction bases not matched to a gene: 5. CDR3 nucleotide sequence: TGTGCCAGCAGTTCTCCGGGACAGGTCTACGAGCAGTACTTC. Its translation: CASSSPGQVYEQYF.

The genes are TRBV6-4 and TRBJ2-1; the D gene is possibly TRBD2 (5 bases). Trimming stripped 6 bases from V and 8 bases from J, with 14 bases between. The germline CDR1 and CDR2 sequences are MRHNA and SNTAGT. The CDR3 runs 13 residues. The CDR3 region is CASSATLAHEQFF. The CDR3 DNA reads TGTGCCAGCAGCGCGACGCTAGCTCATGAGCAGTTCTTC.

This clone was detected only a few times. CDR3 sequence: CASSLVGTGMTSNQPQHF. Written as DNA, the CDR3 is TGTGCCAGCAGCTTAGTAGGGACAGGGATGACCAGCAATCAGCCCCAGCATTTT. The chain carries TRBV7-9 and TRBJ1-5; 9 bases match TRBD1. After removal of 1 base from V and 1 base from J, the junction contained 8 bases not matched to a gene. Germline CDR1 and CDR2: SEHNR and FQNEAQ (reference sequence). The CDR3 extends over 18 amino acids.

DNA for the CDR3: TGTGCCAGCAGCTCGAGGGAGATCGGGGAGCTGTTTTTT. This sequence encodes CASSSREIGELFF. The chain couples TRBV7-9 to TRBJ2-2; TRBD2 might be the D (5 bases). The CDR3 extends over 13 amino acids. V gave up 4 bases and J gave up 7 bases, with 10 bases separating them. Looked up from germline, CDR1 is SEHNR and CDR2 is FQNEAQ (reference sequence).

This clone was counted only a few times. The chain combines TRBV5-1 with TRBJ2-2; TRBD1 matches 11 bases. V lost 4 bases and J lost 6; bases outside the gene matches: 5. The CDR3 has 15 residues. Germline lookup yields CDR1 SGHRS and CDR2 YFSETQ. This CDR3 is CASSLGQGAPGELFF. In nucleotides, the CDR3 is TGCGCCAGCAGCCTAGGACAGGGGGCTCCCGGGGAGCTGTTTTTT.

J is TRBJ2-4 and V is TRBV28, with TRBD2 matching 7 bases. Germline V lookup: CDR1 MDHEN, CDR2 SYDVKM. The CDR3 has 14 amino acids. The junction had 1 base not matched to a gene; V was cut back by 4 bases and J by 1 base. The CDR3 nucleotides are TGTGCCAGCAGTTGGGGGGGTGCCAAAAACATTCAGTACTTC. Protein product: CASSWGGAKNIQYF.

This clone was seen a handful of times. The chain joins TRBV19 to TRBJ2-4; D perhaps matches TRBD1 (5 bases). This CDR3 is built from 13 residues. Trimming removed 7 bases from V and 1 base from J, with 8 bases in between. Germline CDR1 LNHDA, CDR2 SQIVND (reference sequence). CDR3 sequence reads: CASTPGAKNIQYF. In DNA form, the CDR3 reads TGTGCCAGTACCCCAGGGGCCAAAAACATTCAGTACTTC. Complete variable domain (other parts from reference TRBV19 and TRBJ2-4): DGGITQSPKYLFRKEGQNVTLSCEQNLNHDAMYWYRQDPGQGLRLIYYSQIVNDFQKGDIAEGYSVSREKKESFPLTVTSAQKNPTAFYLCASTPGAKNIQYFGAGTRLSVL.

This clone was recorded a few times. J is TRBJ2-2 and V is TRBV29-1; possibly TRBD1 for D (6 bases). Germline V lookup: CDR1 SQVTM, CDR2 ANQGSEA. The CDR3 has 13 amino acids. Trimming removed 7 bases from V and 5 bases from J, with 14 bases in between. CDR3 DNA sequence: TGCAGCGGGGGGCAAGTTGGGACCGGGGAGCTGTTTTTT. Its protein is CSGGQVGTGELFF.

There are a few counts of this clone. The chain couples TRBV29-1 to TRBJ2-1; 7 positions match TRBD2. Germline V gives CDR1 SQVTM, CDR2 ANQGSEA. J gave up 4 bases and V 6 bases, and 9 bases lay outside the gene matches. The CDR3 contains 14 residues. CDR3 region: CSVGIGAGYNEQFF. DNA of the CDR3: TGCAGCGTGGGGATAGGAGCGGGGTACAATGAGCAGTTCTTC.

This clone came up a few times. V usage is TRBV28 and J usage is TRBJ1-1; tentative D call: TRBD1 (6 bases). Trimming cost V 6 bases and J 0 bases, with 14 bases left between them. The V gene's germline CDR1 is MDHEN and CDR2 SYDVKM. This CDR3 has 15 amino acids. This CDR3 is CASSRTEFMNTEAFF. The CDR3 DNA follows: TGTGCCAGCAGCAGGACAGAATTCATGAACACTGAAGCTTTCTTT.

This clone was counted a few times. J is TRBJ2-7 and V is TRBV28; tentatively, D is TRBD2 (5 bases). V was cut by 9 bases and J by 2 bases, with 11 bases left in between. The CDR3 loop spans 12 amino acids. Looked up from germline, CDR1 is MDHEN and CDR2 is SYDVKM. CDR3 DNA sequence: TGTGCCAGTGGTCGAGGGCCCTACGAGCAGTACTTC. The encoded protein is CASGRGPYEQYF.

The J gene is TRBJ2-1, the V gene TRBV27, with D perhaps matching TRBD2 (6 bases). V was pared by 2 bases and J by 7 bases, with 15 bases between. The germline CDR1 and CDR2 sequences are MNHEY and SMNVEV (reference sequence). The CDR3 loop spans 15 amino acids. Here the CDR3 reads CASSLRVGTVNEQFF. The CDR3 DNA is TGTGCCAGCAGTTTAAGGGTCGGGACTGTTAATGAGCAGTTCTTC.

This clone was counted only a few times. The rearrangement links TRBV7-2 to TRBJ1-5; a possible D gene is TRBD1 (5 bases). Looked up from germline, CDR1 is SGHTA and CDR2 is FQGNSA. This CDR3 comprises 12 residues. V gave up 4 bases and J gave up 6 bases, with 7 bases separating them. CDR3 protein: CASSSGRQPQHF. CDR3 sequence (DNA): TGTGCCAGCAGCTCAGGGCGTCAGCCCCAGCATTTT.

V and J are TRBV7-2 and TRBJ2-4; TRBD1 is a possible D gene (5 bases). CDR3 size: 15 residues. CDR1 and CDR2 (germline): SGHTA, FQGNSA. V lost 1 base and J lost 6, with 13 bases in between. This CDR3 is CASSLGPGAVNIQYF. CDR3 bases: TGTGCCAGCAGCTTAGGACCTGGGGCAGTAAACATTCAGTACTTC.

In this sample, this clone turned up a few times. J is TRBJ2-7 and V is TRBV7-9; the D is unclear. Germline CDR1 reads SEHNR; CDR2 reads FQNEAQ (reference sequence). The CDR3 runs to 13 residues. V shed 1 base and J shed 3 bases, with 7 bases lying between them. In DNA form, the CDR3 reads TGTGCCAGCAGCTTAGGGGCCAACTACGAGCAGTACTTC. Translating it yields CASSLGANYEQYF. Variable domain in full (rest from reference TRBV7-9 and TRBJ2-7): DTGVSQNPRHKITKRGQNVTFRCDPISEHNRLYWYRQTLGQGPEFLTYFQNEAQLEKSRLLSDRFSAERPKGSFSTLEIQRTEQGDSAMYLCASSLGANYEQYFGPGTRLTVT.

The sample holds a few counts of this clone. This chain links TRBV7-6 with TRBJ2-7, with D possibly matching TRBD2 (6 bases). Germline loops: CDR1 SGHVS, CDR2 FNYEAQ. V lost 4 bases and J 6 bases, leaving 16 bases between the germline ends. The CDR3 loop spans 14 amino acids. CDR3 amino acids: CASSSGLGWGEQYF. DNA for the CDR3: TGTGCCAGCAGCTCGGGACTCGGATGGGGCGAGCAGTACTTC.

Concerning this clone: The junction departs from the called germline gene at one end, perhaps through a read error. The J gene is TRBJ2-7, the V gene TRBV7-2; 7 bases match TRBD2. This CDR3 is built from 14 residues. In germline, CDR1 is SGHTA, CDR2 FQGNSA. Here the CDR3 DNA reads TGTGCCAGCAGCTCAAGAGCGGGATCCTCCGAGCAGTACTTC. Translated: CASSSRAGSSEQYF.

This clone was observed a few times. The CDR3, as DNA: TGTGCCAGCAGAATTAGCGGGAATCCCACAGATACGCAGTATTTT. Protein: CASRISGNPTDTQYF. This chain connects TRBV6-5 to TRBJ2-3, with 8 nucleotides matching TRBD2. Germline CDR1 reads MNHEY; CDR2 reads SVGAGI. The CDR3 has 15 amino acids. The junction had 7 bases not matched to a gene; V was cut back by 6 bases and J by 2 bases.

This clone showed up just a few times. The CDR3 spells CASSQLWTVNTEAFF. CDR3 in DNA: TGCGCCAGCAGCCAATTGTGGACAGTGAACACTGAAGCTTTCTTT. This chain links TRBV4-3 with TRBJ1-1, with D maybe TRBD1 (6 bases). The CDR3 is made up of 15 amino acids. The V and J ends lost 2 bases and 0 bases respectively, with 10 bases between them. In germline, CDR1 is LGHNA, CDR2 YSLEER.

This clone was counted only a few times. The rearrangement links TRBV19 to TRBJ2-1; TRBD1 might be the D (7 bases). V lost 5 bases and J 8 bases, leaving 13 bases between the germline ends. CDR1 and CDR2 from the germline V gene are LNHDA and SQIVND (reference sequence). There are 13 residues in the CDR3. The CDR3 DNA is TGTGCCAGTAGTGGCCAGGGGGGTGATGAGCAGTTCTTC. This translates into CASSGQGGDEQFF.

V is TRBV29-1 and J is TRBJ2-1; TRBD1 aligns across 7 bases. V lost 1 base, J lost 2 bases, and 5 bases stayed unmatched. CDR1 is SQVTM, CDR2 ANQGSEA, per germline. This CDR3 has 15 residues. The CDR3 protein is CSVEVYRGPYNEQFF. The CDR3 bases are TGCAGCGTTGAAGTCTACAGGGGCCCCTACAATGAGCAGTTCTTC.

The chain carries TRBV7-2 and TRBJ2-7; D is possibly TRBD2 (5 bases). The CDR3 extends over 13 amino acids. The V end was cut by 3 bases, the J end by 2 bases, with 8 bases between. Germline lookup yields CDR1 SGHTA and CDR2 FQGNSA. CDR3 protein: CASSFPGTYEQYF. CDR3 bases: TGTGCCAGCAGCTTCCCGGGAACCTACGAGCAGTACTTC.

In its sample, this clone was seen a few times. The gene calls are TRBV11-3 and TRBJ2-1; TRBD1 matches at 11 bases. J gave up 2 bases and V 5 bases, and 5 bases lay outside the gene matches. The CDR3 totals 16 residues. Germline lookup yields CDR1 SGHNT and CDR2 YENEEA. The DNA for the CDR3 is TGTGCCAGCAGCCACAAGGGACAGGGGGCCTACAATGAGCAGTTCTTC. It translates to CASSHKGQGAYNEQFF.

V gene TRBV9 combines with J gene TRBJ2-3, with TRBD2 identical over 11 bases. Germline CDR1 is SGDLS and CDR2 is YYNGEE. The CDR3 covers 15 residues. V lost 4 bases to trimming and J lost 4 bases; unmatched junction nucleotides: 5. CDR3 nucleotides: TGTGCCAGCAGCCTTAGCGGGAGGGCCCCAGATACGCAGTATTTT. Protein: CASSLSGRAPDTQYF.

This clone appeared a few times. This chain joins TRBV9 and TRBJ2-1; 10 bases map to TRBD2. Unmatched junction bases numbered 3, after V lost 4 bases and J lost 2 bases. Germline V gene data show CDR1 as SGDLS and CDR2 as YYNGEE. CDR3 size: 15 residues. CDR3 sequence: CASSPSGGTYNEQFF. In DNA form, the CDR3 reads TGTGCCAGCAGCCCTAGCGGGGGAACCTACAATGAGCAGTTCTTC.